A single sample gave rise to the 15 T cell receptor beta chains below, sequenced in a study of memory CD4+ T cells and cytomegalovirus serostatus. Single viable CD3+CD4+CD8-CD45RO+ cells were sorted as the memory CD4+ T cells. Only in-frame clones appear in the TCRdb table, and some are missing; sequencing was by immunoSEQ multiplex PCR. The data hold approximately 50,000 clones, with about 80% observed a single time. Sequencing was performed on memory CD4+ T cells from blood. The receptors originated from an adult in good health and CMV-seropositive.

CDR3: CASSYSGAETQYF. For the CDR3, the DNA is TGTGCCAGCAGTTACTCAGGGGCCGAGACCCAGTACTTC. The chain is built from TRBV6-6 and TRBJ2-5; maybe TRBD1 (5 bases). Germline CDR1 MNHNY, CDR2 SVGAGI (reference sequence). The V end was cut by 0 bases, the J end by 5 bases, with 7 bases between. The CDR3 length is 13 residues.

This clone has a single count. The chain carries TRBV19 and TRBJ1-3; 8 bases map to TRBD1. The V gene end was trimmed by 8 bases and the J gene end by 4 bases; junction bases not matched to a gene: 10. From germline, CDR1 is LNHDA and CDR2 SQIVND (reference sequence). The CDR3 loop spans 15 amino acids. The CDR3 DNA reads as TGTGCCAGTGCCAGACAGGGGCAATTGGGAAACACCATATATTTT. It specifies CASARQGQLGNTIYF.

This chain joins TRBV29-1 and TRBJ1-3; D gene uncertain. Germline V gene lookup returns CDR1 SQVTM and CDR2 ANQGSEA. The V end was cut by 4 bases, the J end by 2 bases, with 12 bases between. This CDR3 has 14 amino acids. The CDR3 is CSVGLGQAGNTIYF. CDR3 bases: TGCAGCGTTGGTCTCGGCCAGGCTGGAAACACCATATATTTT. The whole variable domain, remainder taken from reference TRBV29-1 and TRBJ1-3, is SAVISQKPSRDICQRGTSLTIQCQVDSQVTMMFWYRQQPGQSLTLIATANQGSEATYESGFVIDKFPISRPNLTFSTLTVSNMSPEDSSIYLCSVGLGQAGNTIYFGEGSWLTVV.

The V call is TRBV28, the J call TRBJ2-7; 7 bases match TRBD1. The CDR3 sequence is 15 residues long. Germline V CDR1 and CDR2: MDHEN, SYDVKM. V trimming: 5 bases; J trimming: 3 bases; junction bases outside the gene matches: 10. The CDR3 sequence: CASSGAGTAHYEQYF. CDR3 DNA: TGTGCCAGCAGTGGGGCCGGGACAGCCCACTACGAGCAGTACTTC.

This clone showed up just once. The rearrangement joins TRBV11-3 to TRBJ1-1; possible D gene TRBD1, 5 bases. This CDR3 spans 12 amino acids. V lost 5 bases, J lost 10 bases, and 14 bases lay in between. Germline V gene data show CDR1 as SGHNT and CDR2 as YENEEA. CDR3 sequence (DNA): TGTGCCAGCAGCGGAGTGGAAACAGGAGCTTTCTTT. This codes for CASSGVETGAFF.

This chain joins TRBV13 and TRBJ1-1, with unresolved D. CDR3 length equals 15 residues. Germline CDR1 and CDR2: PRHDT and FYEKMQ (reference sequence). V dropped 4 bases and J dropped 0 bases, with 12 bases sitting between them. Written as DNA, the CDR3 is TGTGCCAGCAGCTCCCGTCGGGGAGTGAACACTGAAGCTTTCTTT. Protein: CASSSRRGVNTEAFF.

The genes are TRBV30 and TRBJ2-1; 7 bases are shared with TRBD2. The CDR3 has 14 residues. With 1 base clipped from V and 5 bases from J, the junction kept 5 bases outside the gene matches. Germline V gene lookup returns CDR1 GTSNPN and CDR2 SVGIG (reference sequence). The chain's CDR3 is CAWSEGREHNEQFF. DNA of the CDR3: TGTGCCTGGAGTGAAGGGAGGGAACACAATGAGCAGTTCTTC.

This clone was counted once. The chain joins TRBV6-5 to TRBJ2-5; TRBD2 is a possible D gene (6 bases). Germline CDR1 and CDR2: MNHEY and SVGAGI. V lost 4 bases and J lost 0, with 12 bases in between. This CDR3 contains 15 residues. DNA for the CDR3: TGTGCCAGCAGTTTTGGTGGGGGGTACCAAGAGACCCAGTACTTC. The encoded protein is CASSFGGGYQETQYF.

The genes are TRBV5-4 and TRBJ1-2, with D possibly TRBD1 on 5 matching bases. Germline CDR1 reads SGHNT; CDR2 reads YYREEE (reference sequence). Trimming removed 7 bases from V and 2 bases from J, with 15 bases in between. The CDR3 extends over 14 amino acids. This CDR3 is CASAEGAQNYGYTF. The CDR3 DNA sequence: TGTGCCAGCGCCGAAGGGGCGCAGAACTATGGCTACACCTTC.

As for this clone: The identical CDR3 is also encoded by other nucleotide sequences in the sample. The rearrangement links TRBV18 to TRBJ1-5; D remains ambiguous. This CDR3 has 13 residues. Germline V gives CDR1 KGHSH, CDR2 LQKENI. V was cut by 3 bases and J by 4 bases, with 7 bases left in between. Here the CDR3 DNA reads TGTGCCAGCTCACCGGGTTTTAATCAGCCCCAGCATTTT. This encodes CASSPGFNQPQHF.

This chain joins TRBV5-1 and TRBJ2-1, with a weak D call TRBD1 (6 bases). This CDR3 region has 15 residues. Germline lookup yields CDR1 SGHRS and CDR2 YFSETQ. Trimming took off 0 bases at V and 3 bases at J, with 10 bases between the two ends. The CDR3 sequence: CASSLEGEYYNEQFF. The CDR3 DNA reads as TGCGCCAGCAGCTTGGAGGGGGAGTACTACAATGAGCAGTTCTTC.

The J gene is TRBJ2-5, the V gene TRBV30; 7 nucleotides agree with TRBD2. CDR3 length equals 14 residues. J gave up 2 bases and V 1 base, and 4 bases lay outside the gene matches. Germline CDR1 reads GTSNPN; CDR2 reads SVGIG (reference sequence). The CDR3 sequence is CAWSGWGGQETQYF. Here the CDR3 DNA reads TGTGCCTGGAGTGGTTGGGGAGGGCAAGAGACCCAGTACTTC.

The chain employs TRBV2 and TRBJ1-1; D unresolved. The V end was cut by 7 bases, the J end by 3 bases, with 15 bases between. The CDR3 runs 14 residues. Germline V lookup: CDR1 SNHLY, CDR2 FYNNEI. CDR3: CASKNSFSYTEAFF. In DNA, the CDR3 is TGTGCCAGCAAGAACAGCTTTAGCTACACTGAAGCTTTCTTT.

This rearrangement joins TRBV7-2 to TRBJ1-2, with a possible D match to TRBD1 (5 bases). This CDR3 has 12 amino acids. Trimming shortened V by 5 bases and J by 6 bases, and 10 bases separated the two germline ends. Germline V gene lookup returns CDR1 SGHTA and CDR2 FQGNSA. Written as DNA, the CDR3 is TGTGCCAGCAGCCCCGCCAGGGATGGCTACACCTTC. Translating gives CASSPARDGYTF.

The chain employs TRBV18 and TRBJ2-6; TRBD1 might be the D (5 bases). Germline CDR1 is KGHSH and CDR2 is LQKENI. This CDR3 comprises 15 residues. V was trimmed by 5 bases and J by 2 bases, leaving 10 bases between them. CDR3 protein: CASSLGAAGANVLTF. The CDR3 nucleotides are TGTGCCAGCTCATTAGGGGCGGCTGGGGCCAACGTCCTGACTTTC.